This T cell receptor beta chain was found in a study of T-cell reconstitution after alpha-beta-depleted transplantation in children. This clonotype was counted a few times. Trimming stripped 9 bases from V and 5 bases from J, with 14 bases between. The CDR3 length is 13 residues. Germline CDR1 reads MNHEY; CDR2 reads SVGEGT. The library targeted TCRbeta and was prepared with unique molecular identifiers. One entry per CDR3 protein, called by TCRdb with MiXCR from the PCR reads. Of roughly 300,000 distinct CDR3 sequences listed, approximately 10% are singletons. This clonotype was obtained from a human donor who donated a stem cell graft to a child with acute lymphoblastic leukemia. V and J are TRBV6-2 or TRBV6-3 and TRBJ1-5; D is uncertain. Source: PBMCs from the stem cell graft donor, taken from the stem cell graft. The CDR3 DNA reads as TGTGCCAGTTCGGTTGGTGCTCATCAGCCCCAGCATTTT. This encodes CASSVGAHQPQHF.